This T cell receptor (beta chain) was sequenced in a study of OX40 agonist ivuxolimab in advanced cancers. Study summary: Patients' therapy was ivuxolimab, an antibody that acts as an agonist of OX40 (CD134). The group had a mean age of 60 years, ranged from roughly 23 to 85, and was 82.7% male.

Produced via immunoSEQ multiplex PCR; TCRdb's table is partial and in-frame only. The sample has tens of thousands of clones, around 84% seen once. The CDR3 covers 17 residues. Germline CDR1 MNHNS, CDR2 SASEGT. Notes on this clone: Its target is unknown. Relative to the germline gene, one junction end is altered; a read error may explain this.

Study findings and constraints: In the expanded peripheral T cells, antigen specificity was never determined.

Patients with a history of autoimmune disease or on systemic immunosuppression were excluded. The source is an adult with an advanced solid tumor such as melanoma, head and neck, liver or kidney cancer. V is TRBV6-1 and J is TRBJ2-5, with TRBD2 identical over 13 bases. This material consisted of CD4+ or CD8+ T cells sorted from blood, taken in a trial of the OX40 agonist ivuxolimab. The CDR3 DNA reads as TGTGCCATCAGTGATAAACCGGGACTAGCGGGAAGAGAGACCCAGTACTTC. Amino acid sequence: CAISDKPGLAGRETQYF.